The 7 T cell receptor beta chains given below trace back to one sample, sequenced in a study of T cell responses to AZD1222 COVID-19 vaccine. TCRdb's copy holds only in-frame clones and misses some; the assay was immunoSEQ multiplex PCR. The top ten hold less than 6.5% of the sample, which has around 100,000 clones, about 87% seen once. The sample consisted of peripheral blood, taken 28 days after the second AZD1222 dose. These receptors were collected from an adult who received the AZD1222 COVID-19 vaccine.

The V gene is TRBV5-1, the J gene TRBJ2-2, with a possible D match to TRBD1 (6 bases). The CDR3 totals 15 residues. Per the germline V gene, CDR1 is SGHRS and CDR2 is YFSETQ. Trimming left V 5 bases short and J 0 bases short, with 11 bases between. The chain's CDR3 is CASSLTGSNTGELFF. CDR3 bases: TGCGCCAGCAGTCTCACAGGGTCGAACACCGGGGAGCTGTTTTTT.

The chain employs TRBV5-4 and TRBJ2-3, with D perhaps matching TRBD2 (6 bases). The germline gives CDR1 SGHNT, CDR2 YYREEE (reference sequence). V gave up 0 bases and J gave up 2 bases, with 13 bases separating them. The CDR3 contains 16 residues. The CDR3 is CASSLAGGADTDTQYF. For the CDR3, the DNA is TGTGCCAGCAGCTTGGCGGGCGGGGCCGACACAGATACGCAGTATTTT.

The rearrangement uses TRBV27 and TRBJ2-1, with D possibly TRBD1 on 6 matching bases. V was clipped by 0 bases and J by 4 bases, with 10 bases between them. From germline, CDR1 is MNHEY and CDR2 SMNVEV (reference sequence). The length of the CDR3 is 15 residues. The CDR3 region is CASSLSQGKYNEQFF. The CDR3 DNA follows: TGTGCCAGCAGTTTATCCCAGGGGAAATACAATGAGCAGTTCTTC.

The chain uses TRBV4-2 and TRBJ2-7; D is uncertain. Germline-derived CDR1 and CDR2 are LGHNA and YNFKEQ. Trimming took off 0 bases at V and 2 bases at J, with 8 bases between the two ends. The CDR3 is 14 amino acids. The DNA for the CDR3 is TGTGCCAGCAGCCAAGATCAACAGACCTACGAGCAGTACTTC. Translating it yields CASSQDQQTYEQYF.

The V gene is TRBV5-5, the J gene TRBJ1-2; 7 bases line up with TRBD1. CDR1 is SGHKS, CDR2 YYEKEE, per germline (reference sequence). CDR3 length: 14 residues. V lost 4 bases to trimming and J lost 0 bases; unmatched junction nucleotides: 3. The CDR3 loop is CASSPGGANYGYTF. The CDR3 bases are TGTGCCAGCAGCCCAGGGGGAGCTAACTATGGCTACACCTTC.

The V gene is TRBV4-2, the J gene TRBJ1-2; D gene ambiguous. The germline V gene encodes CDR1 LGHNA and CDR2 YNFKEQ. There are 14 residues in the CDR3. The ends were cut back, 1 base at V and 2 bases at J, with 8 bases in the middle. CDR3 loop: CASSQALENYGYTF. The CDR3, as DNA: TGTGCCAGCAGCCAAGCGTTAGAGAACTATGGCTACACCTTC.

The chain joins TRBV4-2 to TRBJ2-7; TRBD2 aligns across 12 bases. Germline V gives CDR1 LGHNA, CDR2 YNFKEQ. The CDR3 totals 14 residues. Unmatched junction bases numbered 0, after V lost 2 bases and J lost 4 bases. CDR3 amino acids: CASSQTSGGYEQYF. Here the CDR3 DNA reads TGTGCCAGCAGCCAAACTAGCGGGGGGTACGAGCAGTACTTC.